This T cell receptor (beta chain) originates from a study of shared clonotypes between healthy human individuals. CDR1 and CDR2 from the germline V gene are MDHEN and SYDVKM. The CDR3 totals 12 residues. Trimming shortened V by 4 bases and J by 7 bases, and 7 bases separated the two germline ends. About this clone: Its antigen is as yet unknown.

Profiled with immunoSEQ multiplex PCR; TCRdb holds only in-frame clones, not every one. The data contain about 1.1 million clones, around three quarters of them singletons. Whole-study results and caveats: The sampled material consisted only of blood, and tissue repertoires are likely to differ.

This receptor was obtained from a man between 18 and 29 years old in good health. Some clones in this sample may be carry-over from other donors' samples. The rearrangement links TRBV28 to TRBJ1-4; no firm D call. The sequenced sample consisted of memory CD4+ T cells from PBMCs. As to subset: CD45RA-negative fraction. The CDR3 is CASSSVGEKLFF. CDR3 DNA: TGTGCCAGCAGTTCGGTGGGTGAAAAACTGTTTTTT.